These 27 T cell receptor beta chains originate from one sample sequenced in a study of identical twins. MiXCR was run by TCRdb on the 5' RACE reads, yielding one entry per CDR3 protein. The data hold approximately 530,000 distinct CDR3 sequences, with 20% to 25% observed a single time. The same data also contributed to another study, on yellow fever vaccine responses in identical twins.

The sequencing input was CD4+ T cells sorted from blood. The receptor source for this set is a woman younger than 35 in good health.

This clonotype was counted a few times. The V gene is TRBV10-3, the J gene TRBJ2-7; 10 nucleotides agree with TRBD1. Trimming cost V 4 bases and J 3 bases; bases outside gene matches: 15. This CDR3 has 18 residues. Germline assignment: CDR1 ENHRY and CDR2 SYGVKD. This CDR3 is CAISGKGQGFGGVYEQYF. The CDR3, as DNA: TGTGCCATCAGTGGGAAGGGACAGGGGTTCGGAGGGGTCTACGAGCAGTACTTC.

The chain joins TRBV7-9 to TRBJ2-3, with D maybe TRBD1 (5 bases). CDR1 is SEHNR and CDR2 is FQNEAQ in the germline V gene (reference sequence). The CDR3 totals 17 residues. V shed 5 bases and J shed 0 bases, with 18 bases lying between them. This CDR3 is CASSPGHRQPSTDTQYF. The CDR3 DNA follows: TGTGCCAGCAGCCCCGGACACCGACAGCCGAGCACAGATACGCAGTATTTT.

This clonotype was counted only a few times. The chain has TRBV20-1 and TRBJ2-2, with 9 bases aligning to TRBD2. Germline V gene data show CDR1 as DFQATT and CDR2 as SNEGSKA (reference sequence). After removal of 0 bases from V and 3 bases from J, the junction contained 8 bases not matched to a gene. The CDR3 has 17 amino acids. The CDR3 nucleotides are TGCAGTGCTAGAGACCACTCACTAGCGGGTTACACCGGGGAGCTGTTTTTT. It yields the protein CSARDHSLAGYTGELFF.

This clonotype has a handful of counts. This chain connects TRBV7-9 to TRBJ2-3; D gene ambiguous. Trimming removed 1 base from V and 2 bases from J, with 16 bases in between. The CDR3 is 17 residues long. From germline, CDR1 is SEHNR and CDR2 FQNEAQ (reference sequence). The CDR3 sequence: CASSLGHGPVVTDTQYF. CDR3 nucleotide sequence: TGTGCCAGCAGCTTAGGCCACGGGCCTGTGGTCACAGATACGCAGTATTTT.

The genes are TRBV10-3 and TRBJ1-2, with D uncertain. Germline-derived CDR1 and CDR2 are ENHRY and SYGVKD. This CDR3 region has 12 residues. Trimming removed 11 bases from V and 6 bases from J, with 16 bases in between. CDR3 nucleotides: TGTGCCTCCCGCGGATTGGATAATGGCTACACCTTC. It encodes CASRGLDNGYTF.

This clonotype came up a few times. For the CDR3, the DNA is TGTGCCACCAGCCCAAACAGGGTTGCCGGGGAGCTGTTTTTT. Amino acids: CATSPNRVAGELFF. The J gene is TRBJ2-2, the V gene TRBV24-1, with D tentatively TRBD1 (6 bases). The V end was cut by 7 bases, the J end by 6 bases, with 14 bases between. Germline CDR1 KGHDR, CDR2 SFDVKD. The CDR3 is made up of 14 amino acids.

The gene calls are TRBV2 and TRBJ2-7; 13 bases map to TRBD2. V shed 3 bases, J shed 7 bases, and the junction held 3 bases outside the gene matches. This CDR3 contains 14 residues. Germline V gene sequence: CDR1 SNHLY, CDR2 FYNNEI. The CDR3 nucleotides read TGTGCCAGCAGTGACGGACTAGCGGGAGTGGAGCAGTACTTC. Residues: CASSDGLAGVEQYF.

V and J are TRBV20-1 and TRBJ2-7, with TRBD1 matching 7 bases. The V gene's germline CDR1 is DFQATT and CDR2 SNEGSKA (reference sequence). The CDR3 spans 13 residues. Trimming at V came to 7 bases and at J to 6 bases, leaving 12 bases not matched to a gene. Here the CDR3 reads CSVDRDASLEQYV. CDR3 nucleotide sequence: TGCAGTGTCGACAGGGATGCATCTCTCGAGCAGTACGTC.

This clonotype was counted only a few times. This sequence joins TRBV19 and TRBJ2-1; tentative D call: TRBD1 (6 bases). CDR1 is LNHDA and CDR2 is SQIVND in the germline V gene (reference sequence). This CDR3 comprises 14 residues. V shed 3 bases and J shed 6 bases, with 12 bases lying between them. CDR3 residues: CASSIPGHFNEQFF. Written as DNA, the CDR3 is TGTGCCAGTAGTATTCCGGGACACTTCAATGAGCAGTTCTTC.

This chain uses TRBV20-1 with TRBJ2-5; D perhaps matches TRBD1 (6 bases). The CDR3 length is 14 residues. Looked up from germline, CDR1 is DFQATT and CDR2 is SNEGSKA (reference sequence). V lost 3 bases and J 5 bases, leaving 16 bases between the germline ends. CDR3 sequence reads: CSASRTVEAETQYF. The DNA of the CDR3 is TGCAGTGCTAGCCGGACAGTAGAAGCGGAGACCCAGTACTTC.

This clonotype occurred a few times. The chain employs TRBV29-1 and TRBJ2-1, with 7 bases fitting TRBD2. V was clipped by 3 bases and J by 5 bases; unmatched bases: 19. Germline CDR1 reads SQVTM; CDR2 reads ANQGSEA. The CDR3 is 18 amino acids. CDR3 coding DNA: TGCAGCGTTGAGAGTAGGACTAGTTATTCTCTTCGGAACAATGAGCAGTTCTTC. As protein: CSVESRTSYSLRNNEQFF.

This sequence joins TRBV18 and TRBJ2-2; TRBD2 agrees at 7 bases. The V and J ends lost 4 bases and 4 bases, in that order; junction bases with no gene match: 9. The CDR3 has 16 residues. Germline V gene data show CDR1 as KGHSH and CDR2 as LQKENI. Written as DNA, the CDR3 is TGTGCCAGCTCACGTGCCGGGACTACCCTCACCGGGGAGCTGTTTTTT. The encoded protein is CASSRAGTTLTGELFF.

The chain carries TRBV7-2 and TRBJ2-1, with TRBD2 identical over 14 bases. The CDR3 covers 18 residues. V was pared by 1 base and J by 6 bases, with 8 bases of the junction left unmatched. The germline V gene encodes CDR1 SGHTA and CDR2 FQGNSA. The CDR3 spells CASSLVPGLAGAGNEQFF. CDR3 coding DNA: TGTGCCAGCAGCTTAGTGCCGGGACTAGCGGGAGCGGGCAATGAGCAGTTCTTC. Complete variable domain (other parts from reference TRBV7-2 and TRBJ2-1): GAGVSQSPSNKVTEKGKDVELRCDPISGHTALYWYRQSLGQGLEFLIYFQGNSAPDKSGLPSDRFSAERTGGSVSTLTIQRTQQEDSAVYLCASSLVPGLAGAGNEQFFGPGTRLTVL.

This clonotype was observed a few times. This chain connects TRBV7-6 to TRBJ2-2; possible D gene TRBD2, 6 bases. The CDR3 extends over 15 amino acids. V was trimmed by 4 bases and J by 1 base, leaving 10 bases between them. The germline V gene has CDR1 SGHVS and CDR2 FNYEAQ. In nucleotides, the CDR3 is TGTGCCAGCAGCTCCGGGACTGTGAACACCGGGGAGCTGTTTTTT. Amino acid sequence: CASSSGTVNTGELFF. The full variable domain, rest sourced from reference TRBV7-6 and TRBJ2-2, is GAGVSQSPRYKVTKRGQDVALRCDPISGHVSLYWYRQALGQGPEFLTYFNYEAQQDKSGLPNDRFSAERPEGSISTLTIQRTEQRDSAMYRCASSSGTVNTGELFFGEGSRLTVL.

The chain has TRBV7-9 and TRBJ2-1, with TRBD2 matching over 12 bases. The CDR3 has 15 residues. In germline, CDR1 is SEHNR, CDR2 FQNEAQ (reference sequence). V was clipped by 3 bases and J by 9 bases; unmatched bases: 6. The chain's CDR3 is CASSFPGLAGPEQFF. The CDR3 DNA follows: TGTGCCAGCAGCTTTCCCGGACTAGCGGGACCTGAGCAGTTCTTC. The full variable domain, rest sourced from reference TRBV7-9 and TRBJ2-1, is DTGVSQNPRHKITKRGQNVTFRCDPISEHNRLYWYRQTLGQGPEFLTYFQNEAQLEKSRLLSDRFSAERPKGSFSTLEIQRTEQGDSAMYLCASSFPGLAGPEQFFGPGTRLTVL.

This clonotype has only a few counts. The chain couples TRBV5-1 to TRBJ1-1; no clear D gene. Per germline, CDR1 SGHRS and CDR2 YFSETQ. Between the trimmed V and J ends, which lost 5 bases and 1 base, there was a span of 12 bases. CDR3 length equals 14 residues. The CDR3, as DNA: TGCGCCAGCAGTTCGGGGAATCCGAACACTGAAGCTTTCTTT. Protein: CASSSGNPNTEAFF.

This chain connects TRBV7-3 to TRBJ2-5, with 9 bases aligning to TRBD2. Looked up from germline, CDR1 is SGHTA and CDR2 is FQGTGA. The CDR3 is made up of 15 amino acids. V gave up 2 bases and J gave up 7 bases; unmatched junction bases: 8. The CDR3 protein is CASSLDAGGPRTQYF. CDR3 nucleotides: TGTGCCAGCAGCTTAGATGCGGGAGGGCCGAGGACCCAGTACTTC.

V usage is TRBV2 and J usage is TRBJ2-3; 11 positions agree with TRBD2. The CDR3 totals 18 residues. Germline V CDR1 and CDR2: SNHLY, FYNNEI. The CDR3 protein is CTISLTSLAGGRTDTQYF. The CDR3 DNA reads TGTACCATCAGTTTAACTTCTTTAGCGGGAGGGCGCACAGATACGCAGTATTTT.

The V gene is TRBV6-5, the J gene TRBJ2-7; 7 nucleotides align to TRBD1. After removal of 11 bases from V and 5 bases from J, the junction contained 9 bases not matched to a gene. CDR1 is MNHEY and CDR2 is SVGAGI in the germline V gene. The CDR3 loop spans 12 amino acids. The CDR3, as DNA: TGTGCCTCGTCGGACAGGATCAACGAGCAGTACTTC. Its protein is CASSDRINEQYF.

In its sample, this clonotype was seen a few times. The J gene is TRBJ2-5, the V gene TRBV4-1, with D possibly TRBD2 on 6 matching bases. CDR1 MGHRA and CDR2 YSYEKL come from the germline V gene. Trimming took off 0 bases at V and 1 base at J, with 15 bases between the two ends. The CDR3 length is 17 residues. The CDR3 loop is CASSQDKIRDSQETQYF. The CDR3 DNA reads as TGCGCCAGCAGCCAAGATAAAATCCGGGACTCCCAAGAGACCCAGTACTTC.

This chain's CDR3 is CASSLAPSLFEQYF. The CDR3 DNA sequence: TGTGCCAGCAGCTTAGCCCCGAGCTTATTCGAGCAGTACTTC. This chain uses TRBV11-2 with TRBJ2-7; D remains ambiguous. The CDR3 has 14 amino acids. Per the germline V gene, CDR1 is SGHAT and CDR2 is FQNNGV. Trimming shortened V by 1 base and J by 6 bases, and 13 bases separated the two germline ends.

The chain couples TRBV20-1 to TRBJ2-7; D might be TRBD1 (5 bases). This CDR3 is built from 12 residues. Trimming removed 4 bases at V and 3 bases at J, with 10 bases between. Looked up from germline, CDR1 is DFQATT and CDR2 is SNEGSKA (reference sequence). DNA for the CDR3: TGCAGTGCTACCCCCAGGGACTACGAGCAGTACTTC. Its translation: CSATPRDYEQYF.

J is TRBJ1-1 and V is TRBV7-9; D possibly corresponds to TRBD1 (6 bases). The CDR3 sequence is 15 residues long. Germline loops: CDR1 SEHNR, CDR2 FQNEAQ (reference sequence). V gave up 3 bases and J gave up 5 bases, with 16 bases separating them. The CDR3, as DNA: TGTGCCAGCAGCTTGATTTTTCAGGGGAGGACTGAAGCTTTCTTT. This translates into CASSLIFQGRTEAFF. Based on the CDR3 plus reference TRBV7-9 and TRBJ1-1, the full variable domain is DTGVSQNPRHKITKRGQNVTFRCDPISEHNRLYWYRQTLGQGPEFLTYFQNEAQLEKSRLLSDRFSAERPKGSFSTLEIQRTEQGDSAMYLCASSLIFQGRTEAFFGQGTRLTVV.

J is TRBJ2-2 and V is TRBV6-5; D is perhaps TRBD1 or TRBD2 (5 bases each). V was clipped by 2 bases and J by 4 bases, with 11 bases between them. The CDR3 covers 15 residues. Germline-derived CDR1 and CDR2 are MNHEY and SVGAGI. CDR3 amino acids: CASSYGDLTTGELFF. In DNA, the CDR3 is TGTGCCAGCAGTTACGGGGACCTGACCACCGGGGAGCTGTTTTTT.

This clonotype was observed a handful of times. The rearrangement joins TRBV5-6 to TRBJ1-4; D gene ambiguous. This CDR3 region has 14 residues. Per germline, CDR1 SGHDT and CDR2 YYEEEE. The V gene lost 3 bases and the J gene lost 8 bases, with 14 bases spanning the gap. The DNA for the CDR3 is TGTGCCAGCAGCTGGACCGTATCTCACGAAAAACTGTTTTTT. It codes for CASSWTVSHEKLFF.

Here the CDR3 reads CASSGNGQGVAADTQYF. The CDR3 DNA is TGCGCCAGCAGCGGGAACGGACAGGGAGTCGCGGCGGATACGCAGTATTTT. The rearrangement links TRBV5-1 to TRBJ2-3; the match to TRBD1 covers 8 bases. The germline V gene encodes CDR1 SGHRS and CDR2 YFSETQ. The CDR3 has 17 amino acids. V gave up 4 bases and J gave up 6 bases; unmatched junction bases: 16.

This clonotype was observed a few times. The V and J genes are TRBV7-3 and TRBJ2-1; 7 nucleotides match TRBD2. Germline CDR1 and CDR2: SGHTA and FQGTGA. This CDR3 is 14 amino acids long. Trimming at V came to 1 base and at J to 9 bases, leaving 6 bases not matched to a gene. CDR3 residues: CASSLMYPGGEQFF. CDR3 nucleotides: TGTGCCAGCAGCTTAATGTACCCGGGGGGTGAGCAGTTCTTC.